Each of the 4 T cell receptor beta chains below was sequenced from the same sample in a study of blood T cell repertoires in COVID-19. The assay was immunoSEQ multiplex PCR, and TCRdb's table has in-frame clones only and misses some. This table has about 190,000 clones, approximately 86% appearing once. The sample comprised peripheral blood. Receptors were obtained from a man aged 25-40 years with acute or convalescent COVID-19.

The chain links TRBV5-1 to TRBJ2-7; 9 positions match TRBD1. The CDR3 runs 13 residues. Germline V gives CDR1 SGHRS, CDR2 YFSETQ. With V trimmed by 5 bases and J by 1 base, 1 base remained unmatched. DNA of the CDR3: TGCGCCAGCAGGACAGGGGGTTCCTACGAGCAGTACTTC. This encodes CASRTGGSYEQYF.

This chain links TRBV12-3 or TRBV12-4 with TRBJ1-1; D is uncertain. With 0 bases removed from V and 1 base from J, the gap between germline ends came to 3 bases. This CDR3 comprises 13 residues. The DNA of the CDR3 is TGTGCCAGCAGTTTAGCGCGGAACACTGAAGCTTTCTTT. This encodes CASSLARNTEAFF.

Note on this clone: The same CDR3 also results from other DNA sequences found in this sample. This sequence joins TRBV6-5 and TRBJ2-7, with D perhaps matching TRBD1 (6 bases). Germline V gives CDR1 MNHEY, CDR2 SVGAGI. Trimming took off 2 bases at V and 3 bases at J, with 11 bases between the two ends. The CDR3 is made up of 14 amino acids. The CDR3 spells CASSYSSGVYEQYF. The CDR3 coding sequence is TGTGCCAGCAGTTACAGCTCAGGGGTCTACGAGCAGTACTTC.

The chain couples TRBV4-2 to TRBJ1-6, with a possible D match to TRBD1 (6 bases). Germline CDR1 LGHNA, CDR2 YNFKEQ. This CDR3 has 16 amino acids. The germline V and J ends were trimmed by 4 bases and 8 bases, with 18 bases remaining between them. CDR3 coding DNA: TGTGCCAGCAGCCGGGGGCTTAGTGGGTTTGATTCACCCCTCCACTTT. Protein product: CASSRGLSGFDSPLHF.